This T cell receptor (beta chain) was found in a study of blood T cell repertoires in COVID-19. Study at large: Researchers got acute and convalescent COVID-19 samples from the United States, Italy and Spain. Nucleic acid was either cDNA or gDNA, and it came from T cells, B-cell-depleted T cells, or PBMCs.

This clone was picked up a small number of times. Germline V CDR1 and CDR2: SEHNR, FQNEAQ (reference sequence). J lost 10 bases, V lost 5 bases, and 13 bases had no gene match. This CDR3 has 15 amino acids. Study processing details: Counts of nucleated cells, estimated from reference gene primer amplification, were obtained. Clones were sequenced by immunoSEQ multiplex PCR, and TCRdb holds only the in-frame ones, with some missing. For V, J and clone size, that table is used; D and trimming come from the DNA. The table includes almost 55,000 clones, 90% detected once. This chain links TRBV7-9 with TRBJ1-5; 8 bases map to TRBD1. Sequences were obtained from peripheral blood. The receptor was isolated from a woman between 40 and 55 years old with active COVID-19. The CDR3, as DNA: TGTGCCAGCAGCCGACAGGGGCTAGATCATGAACCCCAGCATTTT. It specifies CASSRQGLDHEPQHF.